The present TCR beta chain was sequenced within a study of cytomegalovirus exposure and HLA in healthy donors. Study observations and caveats: In a later analysis, V- and J-gene trimming of beta chains associated with a DCLRE1C missense variant, replicated independently. A few chains tied to CMV proved CMV antigen-specific in vitro. Generally TCR sequences proved uncommon, though certain public TCRs appeared in numerous donors.

PCR employed 60 Vbeta and 13 Jbeta primers. Some clones are missing from TCRdb's copy, which holds only in-frame ones; the method was immunoSEQ multiplex PCR. Of around 240,000 clones listed, over 80% are singletons. This CDR3 region has 15 residues. Germline assignment: CDR1 MNHNS and CDR2 SASEGT. V dropped 1 base and J dropped 5; count of bases not matched to a gene: 3. On this clone itself: Its antigen is not identified.

The chain joins TRBV6-1 to TRBJ1-4, with 8 bases fitting TRBD1. The TCR comes from a woman between 35 and 50 years old in good health and CMV-seropositive. The source material was PBMCs. CDR3 nucleotide sequence: TGTGCCAGCAGTGAAGGGACAGGGACGAATGAAAAACTGTTTTTT. Its protein is CASSEGTGTNEKLFF.